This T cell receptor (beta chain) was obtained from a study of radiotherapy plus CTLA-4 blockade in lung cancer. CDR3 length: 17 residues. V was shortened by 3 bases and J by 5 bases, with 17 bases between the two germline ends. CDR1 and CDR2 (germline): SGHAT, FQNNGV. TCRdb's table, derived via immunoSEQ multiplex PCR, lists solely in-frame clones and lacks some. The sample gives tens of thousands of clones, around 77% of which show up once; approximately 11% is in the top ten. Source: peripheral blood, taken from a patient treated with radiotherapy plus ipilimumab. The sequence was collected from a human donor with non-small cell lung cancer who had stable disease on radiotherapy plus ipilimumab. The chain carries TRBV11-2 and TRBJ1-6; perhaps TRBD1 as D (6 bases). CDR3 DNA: TGTGCCAGCAGCTTCACAGGGTCCCTATCGGATAATTCACCCCTCCACTTT. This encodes CASSFTGSLSDNSPLHF.